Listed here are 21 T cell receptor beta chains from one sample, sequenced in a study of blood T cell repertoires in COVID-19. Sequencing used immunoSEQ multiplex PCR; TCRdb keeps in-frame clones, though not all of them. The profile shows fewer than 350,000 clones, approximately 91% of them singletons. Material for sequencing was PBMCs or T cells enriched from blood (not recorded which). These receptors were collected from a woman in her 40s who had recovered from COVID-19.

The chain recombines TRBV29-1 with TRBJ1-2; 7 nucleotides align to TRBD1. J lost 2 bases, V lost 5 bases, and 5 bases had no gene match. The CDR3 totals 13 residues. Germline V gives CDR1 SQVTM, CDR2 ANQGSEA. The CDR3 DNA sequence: TGCAGCGTTATGGGACAGACAAACTATGGCTACACCTTC. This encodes CSVMGQTNYGYTF.

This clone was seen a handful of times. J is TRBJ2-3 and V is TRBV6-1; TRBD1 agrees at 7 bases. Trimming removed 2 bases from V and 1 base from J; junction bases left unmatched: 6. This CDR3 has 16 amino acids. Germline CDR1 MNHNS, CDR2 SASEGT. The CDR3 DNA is TGTGCCAGCAGTGAATGGAGAACAGGGGGCACAGATACGCAGTATTTT. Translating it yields CASSEWRTGGTDTQYF.

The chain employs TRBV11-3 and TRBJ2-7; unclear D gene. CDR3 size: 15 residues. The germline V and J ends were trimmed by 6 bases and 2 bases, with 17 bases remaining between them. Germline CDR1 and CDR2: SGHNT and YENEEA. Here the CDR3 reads CASSMTPPPPYEQYF. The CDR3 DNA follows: TGTGCCAGCAGTATGACACCGCCACCTCCCTACGAGCAGTACTTC.

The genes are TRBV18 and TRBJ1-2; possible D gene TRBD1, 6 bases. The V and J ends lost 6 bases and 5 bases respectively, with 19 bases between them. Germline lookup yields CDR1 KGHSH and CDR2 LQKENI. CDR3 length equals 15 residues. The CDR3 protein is CASSQLVPGAYGYTF. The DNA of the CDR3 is TGTGCCAGCTCCCAGCTCGTTCCAGGGGCGTATGGCTACACCTTC. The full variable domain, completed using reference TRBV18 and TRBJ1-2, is NAGVMQNPRHLVRRRGQEARLRCSPMKGHSHVYWYRQLPEEGLKFMVYLQKENIIDESGMPKERFSAEFPKEGPSILRIQQVVRGDSAAYFCASSQLVPGAYGYTFGSGTRLTVV.

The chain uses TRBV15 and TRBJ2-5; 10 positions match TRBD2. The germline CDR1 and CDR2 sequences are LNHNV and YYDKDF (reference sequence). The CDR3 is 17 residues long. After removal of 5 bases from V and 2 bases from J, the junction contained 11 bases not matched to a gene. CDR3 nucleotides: TGTGCCACCAGCCCAGGCGAGGCTAGCGGGGGTCAAGAGACCCAGTACTTC. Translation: CATSPGEASGGQETQYF.

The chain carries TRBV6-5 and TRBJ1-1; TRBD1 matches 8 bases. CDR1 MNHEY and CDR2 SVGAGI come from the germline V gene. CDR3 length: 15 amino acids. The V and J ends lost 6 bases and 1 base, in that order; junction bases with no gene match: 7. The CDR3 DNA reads TGTGCCAGCAGCCGACCTGGGACAGGGAACACTGAAGCTTTCTTT. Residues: CASSRPGTGNTEAFF.

Here the CDR3 reads CASGLPSPGDEQYF. In DNA, the CDR3 is TGTGCTAGTGGTTTGCCCTCGCCCGGGGACGAGCAGTACTTC. V usage is TRBV12-5 and J usage is TRBJ2-7, with D possibly being TRBD2 (5 bases). Deletions cut 2 bases from V and 5 bases from J, with 13 bases between. From germline, CDR1 is LGHNT and CDR2 FRNRAP. There are 14 residues in the CDR3.

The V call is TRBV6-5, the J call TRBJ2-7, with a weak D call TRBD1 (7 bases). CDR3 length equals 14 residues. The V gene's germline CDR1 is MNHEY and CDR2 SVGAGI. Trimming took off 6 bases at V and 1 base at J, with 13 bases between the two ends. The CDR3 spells CASRAGQWSYEQYF. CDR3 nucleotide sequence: TGTGCCAGCAGGGCGGGACAGTGGTCCTACGAGCAGTACTTC.

The CDR3 sequence: CASSYFSGTQYF. CDR3 DNA sequence: TGTGCCAGCAGTTACTTTAGCGGGACCCAGTACTTC. This chain connects TRBV6-2 or TRBV6-3 to TRBJ2-5; tentatively, D is TRBD2 (6 bases). From germline, CDR1 is MNHEY and CDR2 SVGEGT. The CDR3 totals 12 residues. V was shortened by 1 base and J by 7 bases, with 7 bases between the two germline ends.

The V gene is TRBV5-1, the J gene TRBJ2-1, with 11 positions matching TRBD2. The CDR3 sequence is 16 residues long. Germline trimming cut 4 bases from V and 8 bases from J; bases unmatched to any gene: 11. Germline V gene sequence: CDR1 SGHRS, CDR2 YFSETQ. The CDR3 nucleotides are TGCGCCAGCAGCGTTTATGGGACTAGCGGATCCCATGAGCAGTTCTTC. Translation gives CASSVYGTSGSHEQFF.

CDR3 nucleotide sequence: TGCAGCGTTAGCCAGGGGAGCAATCAGCCCCAGCATTTT. Translated, it gives CSVSQGSNQPQHF. The chain has TRBV29-1 and TRBJ1-5; D might be TRBD1 (6 bases). Trimming removed 5 bases at V and 1 base at J, with 9 bases between. CDR1 is SQVTM and CDR2 is ANQGSEA in the germline V gene. This CDR3 contains 13 residues.

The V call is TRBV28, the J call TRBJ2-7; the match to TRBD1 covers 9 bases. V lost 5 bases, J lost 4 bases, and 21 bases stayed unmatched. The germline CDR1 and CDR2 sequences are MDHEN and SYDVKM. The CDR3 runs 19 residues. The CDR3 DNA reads TGTGCCAGCAGTCCAGCTCCAGGGACAGGGATAAGATCCGGATACGAGCAGTACTTC. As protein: CASSPAPGTGIRSGYEQYF.

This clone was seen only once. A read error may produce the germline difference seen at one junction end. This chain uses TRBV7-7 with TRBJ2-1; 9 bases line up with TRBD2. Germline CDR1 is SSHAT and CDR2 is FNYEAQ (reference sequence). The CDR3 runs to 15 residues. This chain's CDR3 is CASSLDGGRANEQFF. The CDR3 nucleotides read TGTGCTAGCAGCTTAGATGGCGGGAGGGCCAATGAGCAGTTCTTC.

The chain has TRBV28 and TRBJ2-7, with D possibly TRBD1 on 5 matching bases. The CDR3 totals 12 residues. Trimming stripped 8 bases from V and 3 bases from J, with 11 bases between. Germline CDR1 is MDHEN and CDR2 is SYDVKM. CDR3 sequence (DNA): TGTGCCAGCTCTGACAGTAACTACGAGCAGTACTTC. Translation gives CASSDSNYEQYF.

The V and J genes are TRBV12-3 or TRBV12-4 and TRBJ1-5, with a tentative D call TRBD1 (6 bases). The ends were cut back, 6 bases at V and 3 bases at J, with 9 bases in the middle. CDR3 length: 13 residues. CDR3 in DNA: TGTGCCAGCAGCGGACAGTTCAATCAGCCCCAGCATTTT. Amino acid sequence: CASSGQFNQPQHF.

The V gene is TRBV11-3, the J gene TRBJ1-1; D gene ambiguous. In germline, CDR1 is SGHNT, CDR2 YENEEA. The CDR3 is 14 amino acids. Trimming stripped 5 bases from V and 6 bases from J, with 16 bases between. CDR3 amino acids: CASSPTTNGAEAFF. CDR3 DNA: TGTGCCAGCAGCCCCACGACAAACGGGGCTGAAGCTTTCTTT.

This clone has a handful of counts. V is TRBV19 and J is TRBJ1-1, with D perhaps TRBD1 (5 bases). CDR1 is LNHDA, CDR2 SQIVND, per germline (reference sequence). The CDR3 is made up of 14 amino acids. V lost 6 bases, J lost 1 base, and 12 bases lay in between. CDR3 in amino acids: CASRKGRWNTEAFF. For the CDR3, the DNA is TGTGCCAGTAGGAAGGGGCGTTGGAACACTGAAGCTTTCTTT.

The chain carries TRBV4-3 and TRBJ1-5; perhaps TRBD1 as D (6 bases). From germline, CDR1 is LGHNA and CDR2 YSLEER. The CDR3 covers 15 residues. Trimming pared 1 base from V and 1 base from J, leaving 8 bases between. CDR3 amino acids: CASSQGGGSNQPQHF. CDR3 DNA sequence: TGCGCCAGCAGCCAAGGAGGGGGAAGCAATCAGCCCCAGCATTTT.

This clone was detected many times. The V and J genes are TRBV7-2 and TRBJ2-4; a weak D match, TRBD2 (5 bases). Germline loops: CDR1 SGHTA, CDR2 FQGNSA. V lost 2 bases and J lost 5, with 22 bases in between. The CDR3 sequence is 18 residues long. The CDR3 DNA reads TGTGCCAGCAGCTTATCGGCCGGGGAGCTTAGCGCACAAAACATTCAGTACTTC. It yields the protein CASSLSAGELSAQNIQYF.

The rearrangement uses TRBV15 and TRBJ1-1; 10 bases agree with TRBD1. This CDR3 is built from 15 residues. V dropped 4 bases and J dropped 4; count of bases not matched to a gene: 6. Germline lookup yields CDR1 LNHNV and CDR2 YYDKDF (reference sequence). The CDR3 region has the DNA TGTGCCACCAGCAAAAGACAGGGGGCAGGCACTGAAGCTTTCTTT. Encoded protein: CATSKRQGAGTEAFF. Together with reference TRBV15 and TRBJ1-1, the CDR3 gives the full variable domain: DAMVIQNPRYQVTQFGKPVTLSCSQTLNHNVMYWYQQKSSQAPKLLFHYYDKDFNNEADTPDNFQSRRPNTSFCFLDIRSPGLGDTAMYLCATSKRQGAGTEAFFGQGTRLTVV.

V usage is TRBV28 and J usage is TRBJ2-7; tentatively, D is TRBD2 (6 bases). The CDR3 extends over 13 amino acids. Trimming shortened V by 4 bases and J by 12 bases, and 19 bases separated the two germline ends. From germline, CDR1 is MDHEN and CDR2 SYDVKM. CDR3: CASSWGTDYVSYF. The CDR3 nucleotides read TGTGCCAGCAGTTGGGGGACGGACTACGTTTCGTACTTC.